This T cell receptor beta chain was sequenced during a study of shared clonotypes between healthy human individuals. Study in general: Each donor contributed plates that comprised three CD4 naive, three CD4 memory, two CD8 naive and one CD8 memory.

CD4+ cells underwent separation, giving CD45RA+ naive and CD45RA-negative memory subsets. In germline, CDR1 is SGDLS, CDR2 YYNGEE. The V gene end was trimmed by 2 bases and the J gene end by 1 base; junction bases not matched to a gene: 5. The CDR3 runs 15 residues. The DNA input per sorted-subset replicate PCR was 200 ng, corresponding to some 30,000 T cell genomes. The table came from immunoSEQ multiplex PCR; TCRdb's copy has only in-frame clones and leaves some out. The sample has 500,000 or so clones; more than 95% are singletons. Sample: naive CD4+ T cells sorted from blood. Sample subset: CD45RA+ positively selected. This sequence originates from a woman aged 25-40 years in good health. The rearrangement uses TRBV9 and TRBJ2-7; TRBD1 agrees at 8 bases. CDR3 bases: TGTGCCAGCAGCGTGGACAGGGCTTTATCCTACGAGCAGTACTTC. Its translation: CASSVDRALSYEQYF.